The present TCR beta chain was sequenced within a study of T-cell memory formation after mild COVID-19. Overall study context: Largely donor-specific sequence clusters came from a couple of donors. Study-wide results and limits: Contracting CD4+ clones lay largely in CM and EM, with CD8+ ones residing in EMRA. For second-wave clones that peaked at day 37, SARS-CoV-2 specificity went unverified.

As to this clonotype: What it binds is unknown.

With 0 bases removed from V and 12 bases from J, the gap between germline ends came to 15 bases. The CDR3 totals 14 residues. TCRdb re-called the 5' RACE reads with MiXCR, one entry per CDR3 protein. The repertoire includes more than 150,000 distinct CDR3 sequences, around a sixth of them detected once, and approximately 4% sits in the top ten. The chain uses TRBV12-3 or TRBV12-4 and TRBJ2-1; D possibly corresponds to TRBD1 (6 bases). The clonotype was recovered from a man between 18 and 29 years old who had mild COVID-19 (a few samples of this study predate the infection). Cell type and time point are not known. Sequenced input: PBMCs or a T cell subset sorted from them (not recorded which). The DNA for the CDR3 is TGTGCCAGCAGTTTAGCCCAAGGGGGAATCGGGCAGTTCTTC. It is translated as CASSLAQGGIGQFF.